This TCR beta chain was identified in a study of T cells in women clearing cervical HPV infection. Study context: Cases were women with histologically confirmed HPV16-related CIN3 or worse, including 2 invasive cancers.

Worth noting for this clone: Its antigen remains unknown. The read is 3 residues too short to cover the CDR3 end, so that end is filled in from the germline J gene.

Sequencing was performed with immunoSEQ multiplex PCR; in TCRdb, only in-frame clones are kept and a portion is missing. The listing contains approximately 35,000 clones. Study-wide results and limits: Repertoire richness, not evenness, was significantly elevated in CIN3+ cases versus controls.

This CDR3 has 15 residues. Germline values: CDR1 SGHRS, CDR2 YFSETQ. The receptor was derived from a woman between 18 and 70 years old with a cervical HPV16 infection that either progressed to CIN3+ or cleared (not recorded which). The specimen sequenced was blood buffy coat. This chain connects TRBV5-1 to TRBJ2-3, with D perhaps matching TRBD2 (5 bases). CDR3 bases read: TGCGCCAGCAGCCCCTCCCCCGGGGTAAGGGAGACG. It codes for CASSPSPGVRET. From start to end, the CDR3 is CASSPSPGVRETQYF.